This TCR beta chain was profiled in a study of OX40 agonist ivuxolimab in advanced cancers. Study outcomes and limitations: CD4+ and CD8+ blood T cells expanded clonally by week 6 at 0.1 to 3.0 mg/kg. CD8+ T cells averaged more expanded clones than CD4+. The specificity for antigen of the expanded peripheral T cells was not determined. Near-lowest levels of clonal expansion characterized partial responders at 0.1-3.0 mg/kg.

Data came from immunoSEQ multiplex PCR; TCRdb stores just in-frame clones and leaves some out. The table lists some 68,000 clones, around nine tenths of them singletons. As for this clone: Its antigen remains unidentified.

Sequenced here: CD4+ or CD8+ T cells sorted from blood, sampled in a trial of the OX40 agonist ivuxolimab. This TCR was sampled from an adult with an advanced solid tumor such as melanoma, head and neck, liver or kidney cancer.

The CDR3 spells CASSGGLGTRNQPQHF. The CDR3 DNA sequence: TGTGCCAGCAGTGGGGGTTTGGGGACTAGAAATCAGCCCCAGCATTTT. The chain uses TRBV2 and TRBJ1-5, with TRBD1 as a possible D gene (5 bases). The CDR3 consists of 16 residues. CDR1 is SNHLY and CDR2 is FYNNEI in the germline V gene. The ends were cut back, 4 bases at V and 4 bases at J, with 17 bases in the middle.